These 30 T cell receptor beta chains share one sample of origin, sequenced in a study of a mutant IDH1 vaccine in newly diagnosed glioma. Clones were sequenced by immunoSEQ multiplex PCR, and TCRdb holds only the in-frame ones, with some missing. Seen here are about 41,000 clones, approximately 90% observed once, and the top ten hold 1.5%. Described time point: week 35, safety follow-up. The study gave 300 ug of mutant IDH1 20-mer peptide per vaccine dose, with topical imiquimod. For these receptors, no antigen is known. Sequenced here: PBMCs, sampled from a glioma patient whose treatment included an IDH1 peptide vaccine. These receptors were taken from a man aged 40-49 years with glioma.

The chain is built from TRBV19 and TRBJ2-3; D gene unclear. The CDR3 spans 13 residues. With 0 bases removed from V and 6 bases from J, the gap between germline ends came to 7 bases. Germline CDR1 is LNHDA and CDR2 is SQIVND (reference sequence). CDR3 bases: TGTGCCAGTAGTATAGATCGGTTGGATACGCAGTATTTT. Translation gives CASSIDRLDTQYF.

The J gene is TRBJ1-2, the V gene TRBV5-4; the match to TRBD1 covers 9 bases. Looked up from germline, CDR1 is SGHNT and CDR2 is YYREEE (reference sequence). The CDR3 is 15 amino acids. The junction had 9 bases not matched to a gene; V was cut back by 3 bases and J by 6 bases. The CDR3 region is CASSSRQGGKDGYTF. The CDR3 DNA sequence: TGTGCCAGCAGCTCTAGACAGGGGGGGAAGGATGGCTACACCTTC.

The V call is TRBV29-1, the J call TRBJ2-5, with 8 bases identical to TRBD1. CDR3 length equals 12 residues. J was trimmed by 5 bases and V by 1 base; bases with no gene match: 0. Germline V gives CDR1 SQVTM, CDR2 ANQGSEA. This CDR3 is CSVEGTGETQYF. In nucleotides, the CDR3 is TGCAGCGTTGAAGGGACAGGGGAGACCCAGTACTTC.

The V call is TRBV2, the J call TRBJ2-5; D not certain. V was clipped by 8 bases and J by 4 bases, with 8 bases between them. Germline CDR1 and CDR2: SNHLY and FYNNEI. CDR3 size: 11 residues. The CDR3 spells CASELAETQYF. The CDR3 nucleotides are TGTGCCAGCGAACTGGCAGAGACCCAGTACTTC.

The chain combines TRBV28 with TRBJ1-4; TRBD1 is a possible D gene (5 bases). The germline V and J ends were trimmed by 2 bases and 8 bases, with 12 bases remaining between them. This CDR3 comprises 14 residues. In germline, CDR1 is MDHEN, CDR2 SYDVKM. This CDR3 is CASSLVGVREKLFF. In DNA form, the CDR3 reads TGTGCCAGCAGTTTAGTAGGGGTTAGGGAAAAACTGTTTTTT.

J is TRBJ1-1 and V is TRBV6-5, with D hard to call. Germline CDR1 reads MNHEY; CDR2 reads SVGAGI. The CDR3 covers 16 residues. Trimming took off 4 bases at V and 2 bases at J, with 17 bases between the two ends. CDR3 coding DNA: TGTGCCAGCAGTTCCATACGCGAAGGCCCAAACACTGAAGCTTTCTTT. Its protein product is CASSSIREGPNTEAFF.

The gene calls are TRBV2 and TRBJ1-5; possible D gene TRBD1, 5 bases. The CDR3 has 14 amino acids. Per germline, CDR1 SNHLY and CDR2 FYNNEI. Between the trimmed V and J ends, which lost 3 bases and 4 bases, there was a span of 10 bases. The CDR3: CASSDRRGNQPQHF. DNA for the CDR3: TGTGCCAGCAGTGATAGGAGGGGAAATCAGCCCCAGCATTTT.

This chain joins TRBV27 and TRBJ1-3, with D perhaps TRBD1 (5 bases). There are 15 residues in the CDR3. Germline V CDR1 and CDR2: MNHEY, SMNVEV (reference sequence). Between the trimmed V and J ends, which lost 2 bases and 2 bases, there was a span of 10 bases. The CDR3 region is CASSLRGVAGNTIYF. The CDR3 DNA is TGTGCCAGCAGTTTAAGGGGTGTGGCTGGAAACACCATATATTTT.

The V gene is TRBV18, the J gene TRBJ1-1, with unresolved D. The V gene's germline CDR1 is KGHSH and CDR2 LQKENI. Trimming took off 5 bases at V and 3 bases at J, with 4 bases between the two ends. The CDR3 is 11 amino acids. CDR3 in amino acids: CASSSHTEAFF. Written as DNA, the CDR3 is TGTGCCAGCTCATCCCACACTGAAGCTTTCTTT.

This chain uses TRBV2 with TRBJ2-1, with D perhaps TRBD1 (6 bases). V gave up 6 bases and J gave up 13 bases, with 13 bases separating them. Germline CDR1 SNHLY, CDR2 FYNNEI. CDR3 length: 11 residues. The DNA of the CDR3 is TGTGCCAGCAGCAGGACAGCCGCCCAGTTCTTC. Protein sequence: CASSRTAAQFF.

The CDR3 is CASSLAGTPYEQYV. The CDR3 nucleotides are TGCGCCAGCAGCTTGGCCGGGACACCCTACGAGCAGTACGTC. This chain uses TRBV5-1 with TRBJ2-7; TRBD1 might be the D (6 bases). The CDR3 spans 14 residues. The germline V gene has CDR1 SGHRS and CDR2 YFSETQ. Trimming stripped 0 bases from V and 2 bases from J, with 9 bases between.

CDR3 sequence: CASSDSLASDTGELFF. As DNA, the CDR3 is TGTGCCAGCAGTGACTCCCTAGCTTCTGACACCGGGGAGCTGTTTTTT. This rearrangement joins TRBV6-4 to TRBJ2-2, with TRBD2 as a possible D gene (5 bases). In germline, CDR1 is MRHNA, CDR2 SNTAGT. The CDR3 has 16 amino acids. Deletions cut 0 bases from V and 3 bases from J, with 11 bases between.

The chain has TRBV28 and TRBJ2-4; 11 positions match TRBD1. V dropped 6 bases and J dropped 3; count of bases not matched to a gene: 10. CDR1 is MDHEN, CDR2 SYDVKM, per germline. This CDR3 region has 17 residues. CDR3 sequence reads: CASSYPDRGLDKNIQYF. In nucleotides, the CDR3 is TGTGCCAGCAGCTACCCGGACAGGGGGCTCGACAAAAACATTCAGTACTTC. Based on the CDR3 plus reference TRBV28 and TRBJ2-4, the full variable domain is DVKVTQSSRYLVKRTGEKVFLECVQDMDHENMFWYRQDPGLGLRLIYFSYDVKMKEKGDIPEGYSVSREKKERFSLILESASTNQTSMYLCASSYPDRGLDKNIQYFGAGTRLSVL.

The chain couples TRBV7-6 to TRBJ2-6, with unresolved D. Germline V gives CDR1 SGHVS, CDR2 FNYEAQ. The CDR3 is 14 residues long. The V end lost 0 bases, the J end lost 0 bases, and 0 bases lay between the germline ends. The CDR3 coding sequence is TGTGCCAGCAGCTTAGCCTCTGGGGCCAACGTCCTGACTTTC. It codes for CASSLASGANVLTF.

V usage is TRBV6-1 and J usage is TRBJ1-2; D possibly corresponds to TRBD1 (6 bases). The V gene's germline CDR1 is MNHNS and CDR2 SASEGT. V lost 7 bases to trimming and J lost 6 bases, with 18 bases between them. The CDR3 runs 14 residues. CDR3: CASTPGQYVHGYTF. In DNA form, the CDR3 reads TGTGCCAGCACACCCGGACAGTACGTCCATGGCTACACCTTC.

The rearrangement joins TRBV5-1 to TRBJ1-1; no clear D gene. Trimming left V 2 bases short and J 1 base short, with 12 bases between. Germline V gene sequence: CDR1 SGHRS, CDR2 YFSETQ. The CDR3 runs to 15 residues. The CDR3 nucleotides are TGCGCCAGCAGCTTAACCTTCGGTGGGAACACTGAAGCTTTCTTT. Amino acids: CASSLTFGGNTEAFF. Filled out from reference TRBV5-1 and TRBJ1-1, the complete variable domain reads KAGVTQTPRYLIKTRGQQVTLSCSPISGHRSVSWYQQTPGQGLQFLFEYFSETQRNKGNFPGRFSGRQFSNSRSEMNVSTLELGDSALYLCASSLTFGGNTEAFFGQGTRLTVV.

This chain uses TRBV5-1 with TRBJ1-5; D is undetermined. CDR1 SGHRS and CDR2 YFSETQ come from the germline V gene. The V end lost 4 bases, the J end lost 2 bases, and 13 bases lay between the germline ends. The CDR3 runs to 15 residues. The CDR3: CASSPNAGGNQPQHF. DNA for the CDR3: TGCGCCAGCAGCCCGAACGCGGGAGGCAATCAGCCCCAGCATTTT.

The CDR3 DNA follows: TGTGCCAGCAGCTCGGGCCCGCGGGGGGGATACAATGAGCAGTTCTTC. Amino acids: CASSSGPRGGYNEQFF. This chain connects TRBV5-4 to TRBJ2-1; 9 bases line up with TRBD2. There are 16 residues in the CDR3. CDR1 and CDR2 from the germline V gene are SGHNT and YYREEE (reference sequence). The trim removed 3 bases at V and 4 bases at J, leaving 8 bases unmatched.

This clone turned up a few times. J is TRBJ2-6 and V is TRBV4-2, with D hard to call. Germline CDR1 LGHNA, CDR2 YNFKEQ. This CDR3 spans 16 amino acids. Trimming left V 0 bases short and J 0 bases short, with 6 bases between. The CDR3 sequence: CASSQDPLSGANVLTF. The CDR3 coding sequence is TGTGCCAGCAGCCAAGACCCACTCTCTGGGGCCAACGTCCTGACTTTC.

The CDR3 sequence: CASSLSLAKNNEQFF. CDR3 DNA sequence: TGTGCCAGCAGTTTAAGCCTAGCGAAAAACAATGAGCAGTTCTTC. The chain employs TRBV28 and TRBJ2-1; D may be TRBD2 (6 bases). Germline V gives CDR1 MDHEN, CDR2 SYDVKM. Deletions cut 2 bases from V and 5 bases from J, with 13 bases between. This CDR3 contains 15 residues.

This chain joins TRBV7-2 and TRBJ2-5; TRBD1 might be the D (5 bases). The CDR3 contains 14 residues. Germline-derived CDR1 and CDR2 are SGHTA and FQGNSA. V lost 8 bases, J lost 1 base, and 14 bases lay in between. The CDR3 loop reads CASLKGFTQETQYF. As DNA, the CDR3 is TGTGCCAGCCTAAAGGGGTTCACCCAAGAGACCCAGTACTTC.

This rearrangement joins TRBV6-5 to TRBJ2-1, with D possibly being TRBD2 (6 bases). The V end lost 5 bases, the J end lost 4 bases, and 9 bases lay between the germline ends. CDR1 is MNHEY and CDR2 is SVGAGI in the germline V gene. The CDR3 has 13 amino acids. The CDR3 bases are TGTGCCAGCAGTGGGACTGGTTACAATGAGCAGTTCTTC. It translates to CASSGTGYNEQFF.

V usage is TRBV2 and J usage is TRBJ1-2, with no clear D. V gave up 7 bases and J gave up 0 bases, with 9 bases separating them. Germline V gives CDR1 SNHLY, CDR2 FYNNEI. This CDR3 spans 13 amino acids. For the CDR3, the DNA is TGTGCCAGCAAACTTTATACTAACTATGGCTACACCTTC. Translated: CASKLYTNYGYTF.

The V gene is TRBV19, the J gene TRBJ1-1; 7 bases are a match to TRBD1. Germline V gene data show CDR1 as LNHDA and CDR2 as SQIVND (reference sequence). V was clipped by 7 bases and J by 1 base; unmatched bases: 3. This CDR3 spans 13 amino acids. The CDR3 bases are TGTGCCAGTAAGCGGGACAGGAACACTGAAGCTTTCTTT. Translating it yields CASKRDRNTEAFF.

Only one count was recorded for this clone. The chain uses TRBV19 and TRBJ2-1; D is possibly TRBD1 (5 bases). Trimming stripped 4 bases from V and 5 bases from J, with 9 bases between. Germline assignment: CDR1 LNHDA and CDR2 SQIVND (reference sequence). CDR3 size: 13 residues. This CDR3 reads CASSKKGNNEQFF. The CDR3 coding sequence is TGTGCCAGTAGTAAGAAGGGGAACAATGAGCAGTTCTTC.

The CDR3 loop is CASSLAGQFQETQYF. The CDR3 DNA follows: TGCGCCAGCAGCTTGGCGGGACAGTTCCAAGAGACCCAGTACTTC. The gene calls are TRBV5-1 and TRBJ2-5, with 7 bases lining up with TRBD1. CDR3 length equals 15 residues. V gave up 0 bases and J gave up 1 base; unmatched junction bases: 3. Germline V CDR1 and CDR2: SGHRS, YFSETQ.

The CDR3 region has the DNA TGTGCCAGCAGCTTACGACCCGGCATCTCGTCAAAACTGTTTTTT. Translating it yields CASSLRPGISSKLFF. The chain recombines TRBV7-8 with TRBJ1-4; D is uncertain. Germline-derived CDR1 and CDR2 are SGHVS and FQNEAQ. The CDR3 is 15 residues long. V dropped 2 bases and J dropped 10 bases, with 17 bases sitting between them.

There are a few counts of this clone. This rearrangement joins TRBV9 to TRBJ2-7; 7 bases fit TRBD2. Trimming cost V 0 bases and J 3 bases; bases outside gene matches: 6. This CDR3 is 15 amino acids long. From germline, CDR1 is SGDLS and CDR2 YYNGEE. Here the CDR3 DNA reads TGTGCCAGCAGCGTAGGGCCTAGCGGAGGCTACGAGCAGTACTTC. This codes for CASSVGPSGGYEQYF.

V is TRBV27 and J is TRBJ2-7; possibly TRBD1 or TRBD2 for D (7 bases each). This CDR3 spans 16 amino acids. V was shortened by 5 bases and J by 7 bases, with 24 bases between the two germline ends. Germline-derived CDR1 and CDR2 are MNHEY and SMNVEV (reference sequence). The CDR3, as DNA: TGTGCCAGCAGTAGTGACAGGGCGCCTTCCGGGGGGGAGCAGTACTTC. It is translated as CASSSDRAPSGGEQYF.

This clone has just a few counts. V gene TRBV5-1 combines with J gene TRBJ1-6, with 8 bases that match TRBD1. From germline, CDR1 is SGHRS and CDR2 YFSETQ. Germline trimming cut 4 bases from V and 8 bases from J; bases unmatched to any gene: 14. CDR3 size: 17 residues. The CDR3 spells CASSQTRDRNKHSPLHF. The CDR3 region has the DNA TGCGCCAGCAGCCAAACCAGGGACAGGAATAAGCATTCACCCCTCCACTTT.